This record looks at one T cell receptor beta chain sequence and its context. Other DNA sequences in the same sample also yield this CDR3. Germline V gives CDR1 SGHRS, CDR2 YFSETQ. V was shortened by 2 bases and J by 2 bases, with 8 bases between the two germline ends. The CDR3 totals 14 residues. The table came from immunoSEQ multiplex PCR; TCRdb's copy has only in-frame clones and leaves some out. The sample gives a few hundred thousand clones, 85% of which show up once; about 3.6% is in the top ten. The data are from a study of blood T cell repertoires in COVID-19. The V and J genes are TRBV5-1 and TRBJ1-5; D is perhaps TRBD1 (6 bases). This clonotype was obtained from a woman aged 18-29 years with acute or convalescent COVID-19. What was sequenced was peripheral blood. Here the CDR3 reads CASSLSGGNQPQHF. The CDR3 nucleotides are TGCGCCAGCAGCTTATCAGGGGGCAATCAGCCCCAGCATTTT.